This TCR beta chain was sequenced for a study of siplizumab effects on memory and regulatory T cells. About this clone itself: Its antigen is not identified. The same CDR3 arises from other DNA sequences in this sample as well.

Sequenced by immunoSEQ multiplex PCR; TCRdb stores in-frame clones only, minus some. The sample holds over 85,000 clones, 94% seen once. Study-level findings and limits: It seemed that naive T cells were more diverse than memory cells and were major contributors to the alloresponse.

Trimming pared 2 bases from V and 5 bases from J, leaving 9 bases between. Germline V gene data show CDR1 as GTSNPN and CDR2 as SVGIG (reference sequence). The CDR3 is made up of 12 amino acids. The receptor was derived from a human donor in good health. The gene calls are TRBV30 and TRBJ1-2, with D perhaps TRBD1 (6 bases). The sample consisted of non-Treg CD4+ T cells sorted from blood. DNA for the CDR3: TGTGCCTGGAGTACAGGGTCTTATGGCTACACCTTC. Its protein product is CAWSTGSYGYTF.